This T cell receptor beta chain was profiled in a study of T-cell reconstitution after alpha-beta-depleted transplantation in children. The study, taken as a whole, reports: Some patients' high day-60 TCRbeta diversity was traced to surviving recipient T cells and thymic progenitors. Reports say that about two months after transplant, the alpha-beta T cells came out of several hundred graft clones that had expanded.

The CDR3 is made up of 17 amino acids. Germline V gene data show CDR1 as MDHEN and CDR2 as SYDVKM. The V and J ends lost 7 bases and 2 bases respectively, with 23 bases between them. TCRbeta library preparation incorporated unique molecular identifiers. TCRdb processed the PCR reads anew with MiXCR; each CDR3 protein has one entry. The sample consists of 500,000 to 650,000 distinct CDR3 sequences, 13% of them appearing once. In this sample, this clonotype turned up a few times. Its antigen is as yet unknown. The receptor was derived from a male patient under 18 who had a stem cell transplant for acute myeloid leukemia, so the T cells may come from the graft donor. Material: PBMCs, mostly from graft donor cells, obtained 360 days after TCRalphabeta/CD19-depleted stem cell transplant. The rearrangement uses TRBV28 and TRBJ1-2, with D possibly matching TRBD1 (5 bases). The CDR3 region has the DNA TGTGCCAGCACCTTTGGGCGTGCAGGGTTGGCCAACTATGGCTACACCTTC. This sequence encodes CASTFGRAGLANYGYTF.